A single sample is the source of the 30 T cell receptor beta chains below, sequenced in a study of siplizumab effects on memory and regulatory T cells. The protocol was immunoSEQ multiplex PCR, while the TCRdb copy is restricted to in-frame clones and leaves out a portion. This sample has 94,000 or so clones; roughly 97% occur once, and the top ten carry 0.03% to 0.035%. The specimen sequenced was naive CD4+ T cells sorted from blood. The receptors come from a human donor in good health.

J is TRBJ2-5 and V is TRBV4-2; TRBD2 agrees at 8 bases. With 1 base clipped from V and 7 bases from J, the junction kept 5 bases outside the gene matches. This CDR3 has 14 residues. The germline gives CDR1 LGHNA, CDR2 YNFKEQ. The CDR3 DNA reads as TGTGCCAGCAGCCAAGCGGGGGGGCAGGGGACCCAGTACTTC. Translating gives CASSQAGGQGTQYF.

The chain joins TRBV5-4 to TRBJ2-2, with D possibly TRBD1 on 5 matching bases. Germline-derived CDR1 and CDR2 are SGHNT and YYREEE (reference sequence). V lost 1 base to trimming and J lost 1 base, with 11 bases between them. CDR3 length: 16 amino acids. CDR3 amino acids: CASSLQTERNTGELFF. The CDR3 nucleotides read TGTGCCAGCAGCTTGCAGACAGAGAGGAACACCGGGGAGCTGTTTTTT.

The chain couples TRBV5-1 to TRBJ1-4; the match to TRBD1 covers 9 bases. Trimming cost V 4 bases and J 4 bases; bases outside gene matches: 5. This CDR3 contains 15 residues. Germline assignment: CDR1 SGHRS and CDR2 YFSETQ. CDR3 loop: CASSTTGGINEKLFF. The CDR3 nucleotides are TGCGCCAGCAGCACTACAGGGGGCATTAATGAAAAACTGTTTTTT.

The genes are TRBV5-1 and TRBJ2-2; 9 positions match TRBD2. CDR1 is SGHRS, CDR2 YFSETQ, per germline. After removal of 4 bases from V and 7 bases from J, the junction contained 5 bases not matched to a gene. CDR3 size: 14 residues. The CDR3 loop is CASSNSGGGGELFF. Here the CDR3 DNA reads TGCGCCAGCAGCAATAGCGGGGGCGGCGGGGAGCTGTTTTTT.

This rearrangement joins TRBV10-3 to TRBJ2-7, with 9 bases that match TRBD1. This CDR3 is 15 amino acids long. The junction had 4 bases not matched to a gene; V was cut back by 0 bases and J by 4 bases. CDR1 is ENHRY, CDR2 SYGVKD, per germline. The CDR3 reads CAISESGTGLYEQYF. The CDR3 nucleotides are TGTGCCATCAGTGAGTCCGGGACAGGGCTTTACGAGCAGTACTTC.

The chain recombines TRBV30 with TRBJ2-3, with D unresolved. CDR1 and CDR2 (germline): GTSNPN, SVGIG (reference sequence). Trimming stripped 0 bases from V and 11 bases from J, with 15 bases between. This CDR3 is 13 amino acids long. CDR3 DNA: TGTGCCTGGAGTGTACGGGCGGAGTATGGGCAGTATTTT. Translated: CAWSVRAEYGQYF.

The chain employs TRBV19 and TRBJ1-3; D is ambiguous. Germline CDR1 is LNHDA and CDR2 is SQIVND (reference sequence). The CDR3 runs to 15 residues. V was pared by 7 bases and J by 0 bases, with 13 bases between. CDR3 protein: CASTPDRISGNTIYF. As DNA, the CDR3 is TGTGCCAGTACCCCGGACCGGATCTCTGGAAACACCATATATTTT.

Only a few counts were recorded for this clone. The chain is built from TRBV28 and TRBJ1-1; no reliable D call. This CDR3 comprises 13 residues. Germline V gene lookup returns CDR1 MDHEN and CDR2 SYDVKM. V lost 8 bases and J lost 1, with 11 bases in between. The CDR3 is CASESGQNTEAFF. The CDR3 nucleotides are TGTGCCAGCGAAAGTGGGCAGAACACTGAAGCTTTCTTT.

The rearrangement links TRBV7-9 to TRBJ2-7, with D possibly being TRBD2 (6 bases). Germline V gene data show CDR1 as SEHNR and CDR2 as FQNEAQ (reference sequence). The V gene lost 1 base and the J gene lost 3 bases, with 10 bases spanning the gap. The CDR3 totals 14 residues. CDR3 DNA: TGTGCCAGCAGCTTAGGGGCGGGGTTCTACGAGCAGTACTTC. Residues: CASSLGAGFYEQYF.

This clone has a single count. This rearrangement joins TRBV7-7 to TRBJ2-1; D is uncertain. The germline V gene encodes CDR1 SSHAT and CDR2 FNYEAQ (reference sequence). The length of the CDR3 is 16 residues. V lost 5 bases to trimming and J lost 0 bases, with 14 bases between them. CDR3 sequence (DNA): TGTGCCAGCAGCCCTCTTGTGGCAAGCTCCTACAATGAGCAGTTCTTC. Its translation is CASSPLVASSYNEQFF.

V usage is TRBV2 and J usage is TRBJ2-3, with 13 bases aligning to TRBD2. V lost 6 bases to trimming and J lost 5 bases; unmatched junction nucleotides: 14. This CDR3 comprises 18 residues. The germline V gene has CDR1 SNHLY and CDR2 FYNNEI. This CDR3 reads CASRTVTSGGAIRDTQYF. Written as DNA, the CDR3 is TGTGCCAGCAGGACAGTAACTAGCGGGGGGGCCATTAGAGATACGCAGTATTTT. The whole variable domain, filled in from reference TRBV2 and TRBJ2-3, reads EPEVTQTPSHQVTQMGQEVILRCVPISNHLYFYWYRQILGQKVEFLVSFYNNEISEKSEIFDDQFSVERPDGSNFTLKIRSTKLEDSAMYFCASRTVTSGGAIRDTQYFGPGTRLTVL.

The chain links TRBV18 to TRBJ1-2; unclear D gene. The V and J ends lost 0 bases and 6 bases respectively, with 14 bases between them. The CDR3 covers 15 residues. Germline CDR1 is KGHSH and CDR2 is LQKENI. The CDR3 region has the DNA TGTGCCAGCTCACCACCAAAGGAGCGCCTGAATGGCTACACCTTC. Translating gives CASSPPKERLNGYTF.

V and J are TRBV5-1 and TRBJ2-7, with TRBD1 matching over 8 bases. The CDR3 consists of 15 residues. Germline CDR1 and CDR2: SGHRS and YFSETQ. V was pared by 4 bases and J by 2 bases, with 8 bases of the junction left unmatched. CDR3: CASSTRDRFAYEQYF. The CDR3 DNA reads TGCGCCAGCAGCACCCGGGACAGGTTTGCCTACGAGCAGTACTTC.

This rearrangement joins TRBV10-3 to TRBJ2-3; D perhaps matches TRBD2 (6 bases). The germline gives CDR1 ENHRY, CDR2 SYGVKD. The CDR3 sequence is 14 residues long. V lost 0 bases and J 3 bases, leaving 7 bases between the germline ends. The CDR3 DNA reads TGTGCCATCAGTGAGTCGGCGGGGACAGATACGCAGTATTTT. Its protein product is CAISESAGTDTQYF.

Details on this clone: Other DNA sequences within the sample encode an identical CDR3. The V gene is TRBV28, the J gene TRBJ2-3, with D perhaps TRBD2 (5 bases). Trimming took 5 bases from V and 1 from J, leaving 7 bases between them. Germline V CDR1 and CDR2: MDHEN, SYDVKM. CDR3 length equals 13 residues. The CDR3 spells CASSLGGTDTQYF. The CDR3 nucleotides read TGTGCCAGCAGTCTCGGGGGCACAGATACGCAGTATTTT.

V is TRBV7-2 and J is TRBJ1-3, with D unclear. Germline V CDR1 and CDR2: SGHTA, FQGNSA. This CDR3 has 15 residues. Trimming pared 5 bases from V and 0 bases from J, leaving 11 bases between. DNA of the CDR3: TGTGCCAGCAGCCTTTACGGGAACTCTGGAAACACCATATATTTT. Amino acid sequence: CASSLYGNSGNTIYF. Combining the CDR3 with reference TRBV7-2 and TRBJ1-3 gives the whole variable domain GAGVSQSPSNKVTEKGKDVELRCDPISGHTALYWYRQSLGQGLEFLIYFQGNSAPDKSGLPSDRFSAERTGGSVSTLTIQRTQQEDSAVYLCASSLYGNSGNTIYFGEGSWLTVV.

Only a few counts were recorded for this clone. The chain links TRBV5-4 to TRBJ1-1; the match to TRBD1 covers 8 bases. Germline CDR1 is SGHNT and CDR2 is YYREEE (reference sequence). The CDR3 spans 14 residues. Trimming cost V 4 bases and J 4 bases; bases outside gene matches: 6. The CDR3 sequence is CASSPTGGGTEAFF. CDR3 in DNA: TGTGCCAGCAGCCCAACAGGGGGAGGCACTGAAGCTTTCTTT.

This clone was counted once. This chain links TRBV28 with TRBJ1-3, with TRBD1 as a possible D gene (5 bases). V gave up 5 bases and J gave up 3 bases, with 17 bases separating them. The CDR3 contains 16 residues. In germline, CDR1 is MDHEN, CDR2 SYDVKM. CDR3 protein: CASSPGPRAYGNTIYF. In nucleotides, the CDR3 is TGTGCCAGCAGTCCAGGGCCCCGGGCTTATGGAAACACCATATATTTT. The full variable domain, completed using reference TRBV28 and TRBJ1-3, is DVKVTQSSRYLVKRTGEKVFLECVQDMDHENMFWYRQDPGLGLRLIYFSYDVKMKEKGDIPEGYSVSREKKERFSLILESASTNQTSMYLCASSPGPRAYGNTIYFGEGSWLTVV.

The CDR3 loop reads CASKRQGNMDNSPLHF. The CDR3 coding sequence is TGTGCCAGCAAAAGACAGGGCAATATGGATAATTCACCCCTCCACTTT. The V gene is TRBV27, the J gene TRBJ1-6, with 7 bases aligning to TRBD1. This CDR3 has 16 amino acids. Per germline, CDR1 MNHEY and CDR2 SMNVEV (reference sequence). With 7 bases clipped from V and 5 bases from J, the junction kept 11 bases outside the gene matches.

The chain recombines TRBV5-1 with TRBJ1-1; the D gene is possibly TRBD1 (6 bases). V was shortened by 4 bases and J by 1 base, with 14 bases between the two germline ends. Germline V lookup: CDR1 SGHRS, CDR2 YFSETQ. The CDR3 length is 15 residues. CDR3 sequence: CASSPMAGANTEAFF. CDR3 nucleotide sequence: TGCGCCAGCAGCCCCATGGCAGGGGCGAACACTGAAGCTTTCTTT.

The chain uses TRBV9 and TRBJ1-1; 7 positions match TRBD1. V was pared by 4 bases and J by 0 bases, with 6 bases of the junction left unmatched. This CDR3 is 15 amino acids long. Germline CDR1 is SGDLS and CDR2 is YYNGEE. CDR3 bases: TGTGCCAGCAGCAGATCCGGGACAGTGAACACTGAAGCTTTCTTT. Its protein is CASSRSGTVNTEAFF.

CDR3 residues: CASSGSGGAGANVLTF. CDR3 sequence (DNA): TGTGCCAGCAGCGGATCAGGGGGAGCTGGGGCCAACGTCCTGACTTTC. The rearrangement uses TRBV9 and TRBJ2-6; TRBD1 matches at 7 bases. This CDR3 comprises 16 residues. Germline CDR1 and CDR2: SGDLS and YYNGEE. J gave up 2 bases and V 3 bases, and 5 bases lay outside the gene matches.

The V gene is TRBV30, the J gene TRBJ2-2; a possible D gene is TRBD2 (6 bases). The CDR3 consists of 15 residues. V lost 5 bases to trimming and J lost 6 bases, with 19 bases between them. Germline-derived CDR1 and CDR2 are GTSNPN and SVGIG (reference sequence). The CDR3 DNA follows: TGTGCCTGGTCGCGGGACGCGCGGGGCTCCGGGGAGCTGTTTTTT. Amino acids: CAWSRDARGSGELFF.

The CDR3, as DNA: TGCGCCAGCAGTCCGGGACAGCGGCTTAGGGACTATGGCTACACCTTC. As protein: CASSPGQRLRDYGYTF. The V gene is TRBV5-1, the J gene TRBJ1-2; 7 bases are a match to TRBD1. Germline loops: CDR1 SGHRS, CDR2 YFSETQ. Trimming at V came to 5 bases and at J to 3 bases, leaving 13 bases not matched to a gene. The CDR3 contains 16 residues. The entire variable domain, with the rest obtained from reference TRBV5-1 and TRBJ1-2, is as follows: KAGVTQTPRYLIKTRGQQVTLSCSPISGHRSVSWYQQTPGQGLQFLFEYFSETQRNKGNFPGRFSGRQFSNSRSEMNVSTLELGDSALYLCASSPGQRLRDYGYTFGSGTRLTVV.

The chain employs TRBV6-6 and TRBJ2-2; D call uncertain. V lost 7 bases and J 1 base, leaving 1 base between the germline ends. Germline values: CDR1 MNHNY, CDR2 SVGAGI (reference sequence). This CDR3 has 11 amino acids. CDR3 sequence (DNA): TGTGCCAGCAAGAACACCGGGGAGCTGTTTTTT. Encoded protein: CASKNTGELFF.

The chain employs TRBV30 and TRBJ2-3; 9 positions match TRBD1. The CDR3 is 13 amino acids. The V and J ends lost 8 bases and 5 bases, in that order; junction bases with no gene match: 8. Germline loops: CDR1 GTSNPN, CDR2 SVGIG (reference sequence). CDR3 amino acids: CARQGQGIDTQYF. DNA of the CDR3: TGTGCCAGACAAGGACAGGGGATAGATACGCAGTATTTT.

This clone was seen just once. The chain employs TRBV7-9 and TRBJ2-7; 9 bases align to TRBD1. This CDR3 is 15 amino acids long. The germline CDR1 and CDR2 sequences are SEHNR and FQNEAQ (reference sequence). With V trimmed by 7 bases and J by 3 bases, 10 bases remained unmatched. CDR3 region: CASTRTGGLSYEQYF. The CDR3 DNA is TGTGCCAGCACCAGAACAGGGGGCCTAAGCTACGAGCAGTACTTC.

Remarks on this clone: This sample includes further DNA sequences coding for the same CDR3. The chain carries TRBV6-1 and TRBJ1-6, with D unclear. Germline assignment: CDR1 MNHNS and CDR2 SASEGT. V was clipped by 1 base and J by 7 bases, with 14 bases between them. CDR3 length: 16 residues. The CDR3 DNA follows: TGTGCCAGCAGTGAAGATAGAGGGAGGGCAAATTCACCCCTCCACTTT. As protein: CASSEDRGRANSPLHF.

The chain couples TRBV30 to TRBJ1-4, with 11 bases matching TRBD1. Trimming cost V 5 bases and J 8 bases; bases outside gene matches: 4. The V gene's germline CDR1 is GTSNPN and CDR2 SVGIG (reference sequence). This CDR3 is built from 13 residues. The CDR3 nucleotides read TGTGCCTGGGGACAGGGGGCAGGAGAAAAACTGTTTTTT. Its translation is CAWGQGAGEKLFF. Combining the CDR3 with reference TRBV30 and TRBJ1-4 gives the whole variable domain SQTIHQWPATLVQPVGSPLSLECTVEGTSNPNLYWYRQAAGRGLQLLFYSVGIGQISSEVPQNLSASRPQDRQFILSSKKLLLSDSGFYLCAWGQGAGEKLFFGSGTQLSVL.

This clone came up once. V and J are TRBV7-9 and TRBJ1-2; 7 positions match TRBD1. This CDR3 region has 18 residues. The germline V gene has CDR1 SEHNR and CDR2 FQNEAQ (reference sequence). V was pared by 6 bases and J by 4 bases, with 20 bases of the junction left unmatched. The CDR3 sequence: CASSSQRAGGSELYGYTF. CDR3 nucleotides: TGTGCCAGCAGTTCTCAGAGGGCAGGGGGGAGCGAACTCTATGGCTACACCTTC.